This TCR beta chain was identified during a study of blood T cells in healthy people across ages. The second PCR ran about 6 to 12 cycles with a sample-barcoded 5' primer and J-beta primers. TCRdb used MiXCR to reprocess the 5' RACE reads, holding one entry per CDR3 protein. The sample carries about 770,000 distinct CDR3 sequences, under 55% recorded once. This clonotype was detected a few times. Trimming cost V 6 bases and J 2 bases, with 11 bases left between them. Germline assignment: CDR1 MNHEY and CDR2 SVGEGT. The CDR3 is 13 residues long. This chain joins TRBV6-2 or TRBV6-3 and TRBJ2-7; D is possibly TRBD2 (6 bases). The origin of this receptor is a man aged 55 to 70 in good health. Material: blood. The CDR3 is CASRRTTAYEQYF. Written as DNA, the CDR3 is TGTGCCAGCAGGAGGACTACGGCCTACGAGCAGTACTTC.